Included here is one TCR beta chain sequence, with context. What this receptor recognizes is not known. No base-level quality is on record; no much larger clone is a single base apart. Relative to germline, V is 3 bases shorter and J is 9 bases shorter, with 12 bases between their ends. The germline V gene supplies CDR1 MNHEY and CDR2 SVGAGI. The CDR3 spans 14 residues, from the cysteine through the phenylalanine. CDR3 DNA is the only sequence kept; it has 42 bases, read in frame from the first base. Genomic DNA was extracted with the Qiagen DNeasy kit from unsorted PBMCs and from negatively selected CD4+ and CD8+ fractions. Using primers that anneal to V and J segments, immunoSEQ multiplex PCR amplified the TCR beta CDR3 regions. A synthetic immune receptor repertoire was used to minimize amplification bias, and any residual bias was removed computationally once sequencing was done. As for the authors' bioinformatics: Repertoire diversity was quantified as the Shannon entropy index using custom Python scripts. Unsorted, CD4+ and CD8+ repertoires were analyzed separately, except in combined analyses where CD4+ and CD8+ sequences were merged in silico. TCRdb's version of the immuneACCESS table is confined to in-frame rearrangements and falls short of the full clone set. An unresolved V gene accounts for under half of the shortfall where checked; the remainder is of unknown origin. The V and J calls and clone size are taken from that table; D and trimming were inferred from the DNA. The sample records about 15,000 clones, about 90% of which are singletons. The biggest ten clones account for approximately 6.2% of the sample.

The data were obtained in a study of PD-1 blockade in classical Hodgkin lymphoma (dated by TCRdb to 2020 to 2022). Looking at the study overall: A peripheral blood immune signature of response to PD-1 blockade in classical Hodgkin lymphoma was defined using TCR beta sequencing and CyTOF.

The full study reports these points: The study was limited to a single clinical trial cohort, and causes of repertoire differences, possibly disease activity or prior therapy, remained undefined. Baseline TCR diversity was reported to be lower in newly diagnosed patients than in healthy donors and to be lower still in relapsed/refractory patients.

Explained via the paper, the time point label denotes: newly diagnosed, previously untreated cHL patient sample. Using a Miltenyi CD8+ T cell isolation kit, CD8+ T cells were purified from thawed PBMCs through magnetic negative selection. PBMCs from patients with newly diagnosed, previously untreated classical Hodgkin lymphoma were sequenced as a comparison group for the relapsed/refractory trial patients. Peripheral blood was collected in 8 mL Vacutainer Cell Preparation Tubes, from which PBMCs were isolated by centrifugation and then cryopreserved. Purified CD4+ and CD8+ fractions were prepared only for cases where an additional PBMC sample was available. Magnetically labelled cells were removed on LS columns in a quadroMACS separator, and the flow-through was retained as the purified fraction.

The specimen sequenced was CD8+ T cells from blood. This receptor was identified in a human donor with classical Hodgkin lymphoma. The V and J genes are TRBV6-5 and TRBJ1-6; too little of a D gene remains to name it. The bases are TGTGCCAGCAGTTATACCTTACTCGGTTCACCCCTCCACTTT. Its translation reads: CASSYTLLGSPLHF.